This T cell receptor beta chain came from a study of CD8+ T cells in alopecia areata. Overall study context: Each of the treated patients was given oral tofacitinib, 5 to 10 mg twice daily, for moderate-to-severe alopecia areata.

The authors extracted RNA and reverse transcribed it into cDNA as the sequencing template. Profiling relied on immunoSEQ multiplex PCR, and the TCRdb table lists in-frame clones only, not all of them. The data contain about 210,000 clones, 30% to 40% of them singletons. Sample treatment: oral pan-JAK inhibitor, 5-10 mg twice daily. This clone was observed a handful of times. Antigen: not known. Study-wide results and caveats: Scalp lesions, especially in alopecia totalis/universalis, had higher clonality than normal scalp. In scalp and blood during tofacitinib, many expanded lesional clones persisted. A single nonresponder leaves the baseline CD8+ expansion link to response uncertain.

The CDR3 length is 12 residues. Trimming took off 4 bases at V and 7 bases at J, with 13 bases between the two ends. CDR1 is SQVTM and CDR2 is ANQGSEA in the germline V gene. This sequence originates from a human donor with alopecia areata. The chain joins TRBV29-1 to TRBJ1-1, with D perhaps matching TRBD1 (5 bases). This material consisted of CD4+ T cells sorted from blood, taken at roughly week 30, from a patient treated with tofacitinib. Written as DNA, the CDR3 is TGCAGCGTTGTGCCAGGGCAAAGTGAAGCTTTCTTT. The encoded protein is CSVVPGQSEAFF.